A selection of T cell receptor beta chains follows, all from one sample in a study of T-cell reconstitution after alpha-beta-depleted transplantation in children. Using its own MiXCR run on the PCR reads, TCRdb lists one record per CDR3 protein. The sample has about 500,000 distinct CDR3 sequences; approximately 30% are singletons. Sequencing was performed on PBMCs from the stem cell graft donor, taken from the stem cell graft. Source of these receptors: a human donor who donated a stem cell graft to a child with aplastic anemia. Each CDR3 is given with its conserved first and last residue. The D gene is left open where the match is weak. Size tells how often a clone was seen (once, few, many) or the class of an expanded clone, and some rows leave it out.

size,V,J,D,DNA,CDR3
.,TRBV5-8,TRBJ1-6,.,TGTGCCAGCAGCTTGGGGCGGCCGGCGAATTCACCCCTCCACTTT,CASSLGRPANSPLHF
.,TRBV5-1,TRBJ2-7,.,TGCGCCAGCAGCTACGGACATGGGGCTTACGAGCAGTACTTC,CASSYGHGAYEQYF
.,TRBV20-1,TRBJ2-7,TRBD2,TGCAGTGCTGGTGGACAGGTTTTGACTAGCGGGAAGCCCTCCTCCTACGAGCAGTACTTC,CSAGGQVLTSGKPSSYEQYF
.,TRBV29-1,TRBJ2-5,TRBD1,TGCAGCGTTGAAGACCCAGACAGGGACCAAGAGACCCAGTACTTC,CSVEDPDRDQETQYF
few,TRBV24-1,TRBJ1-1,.,TGTGCCACCAGTAGTGATGGGACGAACACTGAAGCTTTCTTT,CATSSDGTNTEAFF
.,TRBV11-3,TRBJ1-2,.,TGTGCCAGCATCCCTTTGGGCGGGGGCGCTGGCTACACCTTC,CASIPLGGGAGYTF
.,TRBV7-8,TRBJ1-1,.,TGTGCCAGCAGCTTAGTCGTCGAGGGGAAAAACACTGAAGCTTTCTTT,CASSLVVEGKNTEAFF
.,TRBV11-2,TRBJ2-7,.,TGTGCCAGCAGCTTAAAAAGGACGGATCCCTACGAGCAGTACTTC,CASSLKRTDPYEQYF
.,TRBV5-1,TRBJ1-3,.,TGCGCCAGCAGCATAGGGACAAGCTCTGGAAACACCATATATTTT,CASSIGTSSGNTIYF
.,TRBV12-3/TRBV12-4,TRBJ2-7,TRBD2,TGTGCCAGCCTCAATGGGAGGGCTAGCTCCTACGAGCAGTACTTC,CASLNGRASSYEQYF
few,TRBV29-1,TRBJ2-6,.,TGCAGCGTTGAAGATGCAGGGACTGGGGCCAACGTCCTGACTTTC,CSVEDAGTGANVLTF
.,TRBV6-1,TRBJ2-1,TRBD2,TGTGCCAGCAGTGACGATAGCGGGAGGGCCAAAAATGAGCAGTTCTTC,CASSDDSGRAKNEQFF
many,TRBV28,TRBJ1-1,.,TGTGCCAGCAGTTCCTGGGGCACTGAAGCTTTCTTT,CASSSWGTEAFF
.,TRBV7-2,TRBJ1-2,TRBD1,TGTGCCAGCAGCTTAGGATCCGGGACAGGGTTACATGGCTACACCTTC,CASSLGSGTGLHGYTF
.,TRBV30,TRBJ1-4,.,TGTGCCTGGAGTGTAGCTCTAGGTGAAAAACTGTTTTTT,CAWSVALGEKLFF
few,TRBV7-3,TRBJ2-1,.,TGTGCCAGCAGCCATCCGAGTGACTCGCGCGAGGAGCAGTTCTTC,CASSHPSDSREEQFF
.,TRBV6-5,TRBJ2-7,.,TGTGCCAGCAGTTACTTGGACGGAAGGTACGAGCAGTACTTC,CASSYLDGRYEQYF
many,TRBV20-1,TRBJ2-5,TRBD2,TGCAGTGCTAAAGTGGGGCTAGCGGAAGAGACCCAGTACTTC,CSAKVGLAEETQYF
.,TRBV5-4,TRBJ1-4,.,TGTGCCAGCAGCGCGCCGACAGGTGTCGGAAGGGAAAAACTGTTTTTT,CASSAPTGVGREKLFF
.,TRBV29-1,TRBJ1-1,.,TGCAGTACGAACGGGAACACTGAAGCTTTCTTT,CSTNGNTEAFF